This TCR beta chain derives from a study of cytomegalovirus exposure and HLA in healthy donors. Notes on the study in general: Most observed TCR sequences were rare, whereas some public TCRs were detected in many donors.

Trimming took off 8 bases at V and 5 bases at J, with 25 bases between the two ends. This CDR3 region has 17 residues. Per the germline V gene, CDR1 is MNHEY and CDR2 is SMNVEV (reference sequence). Points on this clone: The antigen remains undetermined.

This PCR relied on a set of 60 Vbeta primers and 13 Jbeta primers. Data came from immunoSEQ multiplex PCR; TCRdb stores just in-frame clones and leaves some out. The repertoire holds around 150,000 clones, 60% to 80% seen once, with around 15% in the top ten. This chain uses TRBV27 with TRBJ1-5; D possibly corresponds to TRBD1 (6 bases). Specimen: PBMCs. The source is a man aged 50 to 59 in good health and CMV-seropositive. The CDR3 DNA follows: TGTGCCAGCTCGAAGTTAGGCGGTGGACAGAGAGATCAGCCCCAGCATTTT. It encodes CASSKLGGGQRDQPQHF.